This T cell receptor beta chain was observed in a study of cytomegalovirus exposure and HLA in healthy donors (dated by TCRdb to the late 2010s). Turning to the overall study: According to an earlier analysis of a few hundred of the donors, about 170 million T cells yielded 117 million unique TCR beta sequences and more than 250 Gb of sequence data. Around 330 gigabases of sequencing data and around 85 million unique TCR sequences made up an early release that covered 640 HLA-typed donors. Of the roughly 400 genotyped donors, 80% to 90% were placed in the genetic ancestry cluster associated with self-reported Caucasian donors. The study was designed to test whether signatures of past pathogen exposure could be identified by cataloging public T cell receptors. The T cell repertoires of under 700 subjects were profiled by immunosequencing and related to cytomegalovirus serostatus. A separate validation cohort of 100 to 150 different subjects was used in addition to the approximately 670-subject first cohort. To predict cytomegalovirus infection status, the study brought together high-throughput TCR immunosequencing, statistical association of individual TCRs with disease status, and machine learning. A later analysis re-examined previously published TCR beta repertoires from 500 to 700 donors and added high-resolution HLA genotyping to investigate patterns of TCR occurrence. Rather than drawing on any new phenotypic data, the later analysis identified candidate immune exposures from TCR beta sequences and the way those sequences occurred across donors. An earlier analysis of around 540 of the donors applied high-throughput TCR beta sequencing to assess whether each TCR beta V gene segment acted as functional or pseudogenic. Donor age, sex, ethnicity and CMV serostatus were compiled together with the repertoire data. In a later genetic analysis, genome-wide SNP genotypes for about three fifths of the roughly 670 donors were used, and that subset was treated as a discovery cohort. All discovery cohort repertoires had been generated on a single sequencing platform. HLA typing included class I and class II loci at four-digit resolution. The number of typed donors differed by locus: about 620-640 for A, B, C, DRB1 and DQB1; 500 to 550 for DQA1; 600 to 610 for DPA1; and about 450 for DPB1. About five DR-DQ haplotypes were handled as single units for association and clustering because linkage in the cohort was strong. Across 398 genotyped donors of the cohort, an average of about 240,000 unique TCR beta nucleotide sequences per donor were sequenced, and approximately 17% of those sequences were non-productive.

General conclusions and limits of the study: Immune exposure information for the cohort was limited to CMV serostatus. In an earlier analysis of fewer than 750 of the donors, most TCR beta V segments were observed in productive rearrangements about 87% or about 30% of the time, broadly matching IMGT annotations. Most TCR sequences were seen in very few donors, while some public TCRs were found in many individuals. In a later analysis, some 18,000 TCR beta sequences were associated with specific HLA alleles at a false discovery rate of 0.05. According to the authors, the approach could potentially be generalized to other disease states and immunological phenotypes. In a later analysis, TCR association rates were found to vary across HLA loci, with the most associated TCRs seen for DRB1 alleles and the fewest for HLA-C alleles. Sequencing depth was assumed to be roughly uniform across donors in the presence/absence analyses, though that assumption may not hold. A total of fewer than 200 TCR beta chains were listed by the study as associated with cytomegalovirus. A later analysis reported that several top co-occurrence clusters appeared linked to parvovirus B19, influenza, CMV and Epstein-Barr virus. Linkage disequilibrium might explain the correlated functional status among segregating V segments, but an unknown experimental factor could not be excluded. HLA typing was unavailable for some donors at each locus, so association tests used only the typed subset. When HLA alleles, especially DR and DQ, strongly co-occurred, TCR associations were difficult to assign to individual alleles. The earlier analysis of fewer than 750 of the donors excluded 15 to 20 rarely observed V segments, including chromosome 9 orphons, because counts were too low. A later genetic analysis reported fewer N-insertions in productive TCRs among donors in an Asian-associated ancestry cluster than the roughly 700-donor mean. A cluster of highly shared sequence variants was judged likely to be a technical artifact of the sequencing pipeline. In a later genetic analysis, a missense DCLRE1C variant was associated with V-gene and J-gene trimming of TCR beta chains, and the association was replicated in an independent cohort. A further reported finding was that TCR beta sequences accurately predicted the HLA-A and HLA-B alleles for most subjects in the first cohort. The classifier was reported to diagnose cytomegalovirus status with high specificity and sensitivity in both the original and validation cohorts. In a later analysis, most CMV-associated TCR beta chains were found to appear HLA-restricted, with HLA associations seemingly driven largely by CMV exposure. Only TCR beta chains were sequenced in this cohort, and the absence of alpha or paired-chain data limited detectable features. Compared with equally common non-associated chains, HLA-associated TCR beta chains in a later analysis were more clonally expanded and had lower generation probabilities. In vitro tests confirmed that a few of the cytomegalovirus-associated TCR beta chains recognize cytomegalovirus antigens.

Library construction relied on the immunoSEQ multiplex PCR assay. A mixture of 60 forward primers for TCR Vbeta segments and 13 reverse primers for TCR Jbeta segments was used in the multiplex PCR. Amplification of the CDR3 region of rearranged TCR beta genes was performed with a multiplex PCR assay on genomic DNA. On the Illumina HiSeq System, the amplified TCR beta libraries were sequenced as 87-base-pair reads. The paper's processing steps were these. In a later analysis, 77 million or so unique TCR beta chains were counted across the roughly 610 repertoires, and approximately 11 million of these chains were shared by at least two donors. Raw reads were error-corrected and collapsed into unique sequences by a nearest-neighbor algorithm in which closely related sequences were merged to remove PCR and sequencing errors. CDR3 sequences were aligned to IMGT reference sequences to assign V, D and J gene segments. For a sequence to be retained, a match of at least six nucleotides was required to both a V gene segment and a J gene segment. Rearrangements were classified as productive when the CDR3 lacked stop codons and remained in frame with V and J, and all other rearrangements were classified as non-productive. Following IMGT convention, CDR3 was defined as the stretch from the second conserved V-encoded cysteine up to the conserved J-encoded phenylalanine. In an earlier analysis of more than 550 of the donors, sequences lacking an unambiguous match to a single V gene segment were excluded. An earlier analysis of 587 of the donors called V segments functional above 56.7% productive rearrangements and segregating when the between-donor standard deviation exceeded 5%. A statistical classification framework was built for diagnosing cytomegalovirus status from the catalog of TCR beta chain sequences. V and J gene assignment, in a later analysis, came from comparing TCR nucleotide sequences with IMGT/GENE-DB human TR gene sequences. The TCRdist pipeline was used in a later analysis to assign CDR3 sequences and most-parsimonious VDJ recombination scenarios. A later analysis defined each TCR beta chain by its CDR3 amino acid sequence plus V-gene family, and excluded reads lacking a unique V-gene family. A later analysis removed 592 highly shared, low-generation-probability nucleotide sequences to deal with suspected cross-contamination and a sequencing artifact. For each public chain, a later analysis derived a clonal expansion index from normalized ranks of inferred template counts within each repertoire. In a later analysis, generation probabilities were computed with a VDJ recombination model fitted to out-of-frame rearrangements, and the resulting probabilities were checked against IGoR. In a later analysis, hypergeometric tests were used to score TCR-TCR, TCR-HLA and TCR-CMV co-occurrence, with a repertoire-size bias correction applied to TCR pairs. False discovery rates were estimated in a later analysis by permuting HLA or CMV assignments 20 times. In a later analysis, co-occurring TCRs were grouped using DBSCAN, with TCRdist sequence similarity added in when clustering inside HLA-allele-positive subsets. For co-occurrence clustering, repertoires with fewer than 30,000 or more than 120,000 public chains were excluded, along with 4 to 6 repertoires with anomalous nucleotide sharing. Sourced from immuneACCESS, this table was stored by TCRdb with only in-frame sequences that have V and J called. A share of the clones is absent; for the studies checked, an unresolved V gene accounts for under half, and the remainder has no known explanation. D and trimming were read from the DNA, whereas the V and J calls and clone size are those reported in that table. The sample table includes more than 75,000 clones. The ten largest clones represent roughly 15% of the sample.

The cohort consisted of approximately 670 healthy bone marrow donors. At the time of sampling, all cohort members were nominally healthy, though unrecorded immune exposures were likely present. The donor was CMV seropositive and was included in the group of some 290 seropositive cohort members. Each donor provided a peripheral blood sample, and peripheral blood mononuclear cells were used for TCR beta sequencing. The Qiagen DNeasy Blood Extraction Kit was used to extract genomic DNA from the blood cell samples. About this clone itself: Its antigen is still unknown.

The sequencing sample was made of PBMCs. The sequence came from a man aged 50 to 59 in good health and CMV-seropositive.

The sequenced DNA is TGCGCCAGCAGCTTGGCCCGGGAGACAGCCAAAAACATTCAGTACTTC. It translates as CASSLARETAKNIQYF. The chain is assembled from TRBV5-1 and TRBJ2-4; possibly the D gene is TRBD2, per 6 matching bases. CDR1 and CDR2, per the germline V gene, are SGHRS and YFSETQ. V gives up 0 bases and J gives up 0 bases, and the segment between their germline ends measures 10 bases. From its cysteine to its phenylalanine, the CDR3 spans 16 amino acids. The entry retains the CDR3 DNA only, 48 bases that are in frame from base 1.